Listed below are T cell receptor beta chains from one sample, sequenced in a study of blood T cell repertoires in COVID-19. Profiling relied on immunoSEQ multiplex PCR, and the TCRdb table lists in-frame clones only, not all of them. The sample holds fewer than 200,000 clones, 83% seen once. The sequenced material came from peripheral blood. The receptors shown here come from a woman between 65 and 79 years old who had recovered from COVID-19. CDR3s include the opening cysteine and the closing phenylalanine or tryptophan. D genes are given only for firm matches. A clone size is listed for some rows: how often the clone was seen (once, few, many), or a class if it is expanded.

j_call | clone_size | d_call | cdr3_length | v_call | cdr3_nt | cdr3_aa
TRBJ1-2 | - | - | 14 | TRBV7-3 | TGTGCCAGCAGCTCCAGACAGGCAAACTATGGCTACACCTTC | CASSSRQANYGYTF
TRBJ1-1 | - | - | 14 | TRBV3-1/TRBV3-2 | TGTGCCAGCAGCCAAGATTGGGGGGAGACTGAAGCTTTCTTT | CASSQDWGETEAFF
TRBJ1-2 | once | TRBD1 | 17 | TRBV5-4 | TGTGCCAGCAGCTTGGGACAGGGGGCGGGGGCTGGCTATGGCTACACCTTC | CASSLGQGAGAGYGYTF
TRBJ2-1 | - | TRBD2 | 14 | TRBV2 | TGTGCCAGCAGACCGGGACTAGCGGCCAATGAGCAGTTCTTC | CASRPGLAANEQFF
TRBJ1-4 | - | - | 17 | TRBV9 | TGTGCCAGCAGCCCCCGGGGAGGGGGGTCGGGTAATGAAAAACTGTTTTTT | CASSPRGGGSGNEKLFF
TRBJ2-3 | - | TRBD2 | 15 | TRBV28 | TGTGCCAGCAGTAAGAGCGGGGGGTATTTGGATACGCAGTATTTT | CASSKSGGYLDTQYF
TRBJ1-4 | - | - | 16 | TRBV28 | - | CASSSSGHPEGEKLFF
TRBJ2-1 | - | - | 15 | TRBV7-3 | TGTGCCAGCCAGCGGGCCCCGAGCTCCTACAATGAGCAGTTCTTC | CASQRAPSSYNEQFF
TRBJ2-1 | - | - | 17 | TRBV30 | TGTGCCTGGAGTGTTGGCTCGGGAGATAGCTCCTACAATGAGCAGTTCTTC | CAWSVGSGDSSYNEQFF
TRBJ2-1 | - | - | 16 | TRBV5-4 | TGTGCCAGCAGCCCCCCGGACTACCGCCCTCACAATGAGCAGTTCTTC | CASSPPDYRPHNEQFF
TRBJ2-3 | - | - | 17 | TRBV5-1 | TGCGCCAGCAGCTCGCACCGGGGGAGATCTAGCACAGATACGCAGTATTTT | CASSSHRGRSSTDTQYF
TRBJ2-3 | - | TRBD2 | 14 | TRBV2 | TGTGCCAGCAGACGCGAGCGGAGCGGGGCCCCTCCGTATTTT | CASRRERSGAPPYF
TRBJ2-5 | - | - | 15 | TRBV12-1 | TGTGCCAGCCCACCGGGACTCGGATGGGGGGAGACCCAGTACTTC | CASPPGLGWGETQYF
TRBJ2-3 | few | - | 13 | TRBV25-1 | TGTGCCAGCAGTGAATATGGGCGAGATACGCAGTATTTT | CASSEYGRDTQYF
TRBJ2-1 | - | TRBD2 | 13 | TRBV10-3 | TGTGCCTCCCGTGGGGGGGTCGGCAATGAGCAGTTCTTC | CASRGGVGNEQFF
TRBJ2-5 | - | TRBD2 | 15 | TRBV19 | TGTGCCAGCAGGGGGACTAGCGGGAGTCGAGAGACCCAGTACTTC | CASRGTSGSRETQYF
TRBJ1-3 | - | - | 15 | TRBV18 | TGTGCCAGCTCACCAACCGCCCAGGGGGGAAACACCATATATTTT | CASSPTAQGGNTIYF
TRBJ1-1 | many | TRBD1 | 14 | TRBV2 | TGTGCCAGCAGTCCCCGGACAGGGGCCGCTGAAGCTTTCTTT | CASSPRTGAAEAFF